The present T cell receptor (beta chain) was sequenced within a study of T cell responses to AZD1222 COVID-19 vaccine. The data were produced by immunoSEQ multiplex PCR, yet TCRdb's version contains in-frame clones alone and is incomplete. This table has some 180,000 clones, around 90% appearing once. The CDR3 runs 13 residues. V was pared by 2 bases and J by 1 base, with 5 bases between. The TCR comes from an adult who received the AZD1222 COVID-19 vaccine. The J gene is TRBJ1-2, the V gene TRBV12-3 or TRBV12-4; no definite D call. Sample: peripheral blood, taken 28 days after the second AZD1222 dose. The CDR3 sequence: CASSLQLNYGYTF. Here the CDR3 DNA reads TGTGCCAGCAGTTTACAGCTTAACTATGGCTACACCTTC.